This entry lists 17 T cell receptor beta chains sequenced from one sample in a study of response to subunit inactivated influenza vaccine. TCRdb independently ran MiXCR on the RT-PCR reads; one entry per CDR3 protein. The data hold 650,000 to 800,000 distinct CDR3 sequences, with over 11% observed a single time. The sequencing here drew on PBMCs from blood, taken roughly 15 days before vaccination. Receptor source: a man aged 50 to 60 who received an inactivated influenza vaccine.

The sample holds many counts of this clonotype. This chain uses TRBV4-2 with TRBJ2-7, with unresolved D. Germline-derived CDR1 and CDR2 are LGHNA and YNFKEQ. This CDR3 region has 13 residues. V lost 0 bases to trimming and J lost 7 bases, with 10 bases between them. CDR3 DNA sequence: TGTGCCAGCAGCCAAGAAGGGCGAGTTGAGCAGTACTTC. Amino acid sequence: CASSQEGRVEQYF.

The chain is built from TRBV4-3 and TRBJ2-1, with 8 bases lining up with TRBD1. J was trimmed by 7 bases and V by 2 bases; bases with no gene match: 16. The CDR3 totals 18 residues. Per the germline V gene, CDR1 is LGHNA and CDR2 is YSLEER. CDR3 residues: CASSQHALRTGRRNEQFF. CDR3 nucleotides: TGCGCCAGCAGCCAACACGCCCTTCGGACAGGGAGGAGAAATGAGCAGTTCTTC.

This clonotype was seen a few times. DNA of the CDR3: TGTGCCAGCAGCCATCGCTTAGGACTAGCGGGAGGAACGAACGAGCAGTACTTC. Protein: CASSHRLGLAGGTNEQYF. The V gene is TRBV14, the J gene TRBJ2-7, with TRBD2 matching over 14 bases. This CDR3 contains 18 residues. Per the germline V gene, CDR1 is SGHDN and CDR2 is FVKESK. The V gene end was trimmed by 3 bases and the J gene end by 5 bases; junction bases not matched to a gene: 12. The full variable domain, rest sourced from reference TRBV14 and TRBJ2-7, is EAGVTQFPSHSVIEKGQTVTLRCDPISGHDNLYWYRRVMGKEIKFLLHFVKESKQDESGMPNNRFLAERTGGTYSTLKVQPAELEDSGVYFCASSHRLGLAGGTNEQYFGPGTRLTVT.

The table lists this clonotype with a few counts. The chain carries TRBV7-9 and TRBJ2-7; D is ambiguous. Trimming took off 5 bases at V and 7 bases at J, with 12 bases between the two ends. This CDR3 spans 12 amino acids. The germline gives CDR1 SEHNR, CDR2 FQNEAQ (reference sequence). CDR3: CASSRFGVEQYF. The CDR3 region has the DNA TGTGCCAGCAGCCGGTTTGGGGTGGAGCAGTACTTC.

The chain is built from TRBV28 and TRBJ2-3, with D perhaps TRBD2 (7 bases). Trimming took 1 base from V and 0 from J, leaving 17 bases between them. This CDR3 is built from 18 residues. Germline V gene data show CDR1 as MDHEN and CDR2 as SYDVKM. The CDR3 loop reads CASSLFGGGRGSTDTQYF. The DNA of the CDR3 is TGTGCCAGCAGTTTATTTGGGGGGGGCCGGGGGAGCACAGATACGCAGTATTTT.

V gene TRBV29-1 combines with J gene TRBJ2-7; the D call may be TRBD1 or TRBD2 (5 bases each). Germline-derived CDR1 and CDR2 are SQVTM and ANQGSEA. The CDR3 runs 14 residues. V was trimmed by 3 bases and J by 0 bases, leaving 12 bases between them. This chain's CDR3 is CSVEGIGTSYEQYF. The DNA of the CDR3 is TGCAGCGTTGAGGGGATAGGGACCTCCTACGAGCAGTACTTC.

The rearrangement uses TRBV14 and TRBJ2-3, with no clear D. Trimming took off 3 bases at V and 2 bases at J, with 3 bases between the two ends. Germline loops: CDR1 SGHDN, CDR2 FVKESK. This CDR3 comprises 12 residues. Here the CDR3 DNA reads TGTGCCAGCAGCCACTACACAGATACGCAGTATTTT. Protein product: CASSHYTDTQYF.

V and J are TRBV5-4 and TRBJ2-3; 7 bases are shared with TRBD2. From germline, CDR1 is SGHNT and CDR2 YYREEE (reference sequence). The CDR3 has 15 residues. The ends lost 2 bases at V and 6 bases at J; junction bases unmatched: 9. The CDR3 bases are TGTGCCAGCAGCTTTGGGCTAGCGGAGAGGGATACGCAGTATTTT. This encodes CASSFGLAERDTQYF.

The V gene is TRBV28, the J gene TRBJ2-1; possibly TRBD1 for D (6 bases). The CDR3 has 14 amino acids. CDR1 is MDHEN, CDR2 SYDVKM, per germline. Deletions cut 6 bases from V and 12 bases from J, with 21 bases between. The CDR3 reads CASSQGGRAVGQFF. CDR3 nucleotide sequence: TGTGCCAGCAGCCAAGGGGGTCGGGCAGTAGGGCAGTTCTTC.

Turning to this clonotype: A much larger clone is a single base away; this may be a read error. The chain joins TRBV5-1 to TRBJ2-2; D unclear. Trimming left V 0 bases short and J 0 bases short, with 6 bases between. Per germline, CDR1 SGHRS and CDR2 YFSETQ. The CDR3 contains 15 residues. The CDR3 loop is CASSLEAANTGELFF. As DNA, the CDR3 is TGCGCCAGCAGCTTGGAGGCGGCGAACACCGGGGAGCTGTTTTTT.

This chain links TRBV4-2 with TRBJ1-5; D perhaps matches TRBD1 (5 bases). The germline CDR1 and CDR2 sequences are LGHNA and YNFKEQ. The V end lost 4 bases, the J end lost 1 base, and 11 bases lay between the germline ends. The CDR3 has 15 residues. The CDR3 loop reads CASSLHRDSNQPQHF. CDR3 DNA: TGTGCCAGCAGCCTCCACCGGGACAGCAATCAGCCCCAGCATTTT.

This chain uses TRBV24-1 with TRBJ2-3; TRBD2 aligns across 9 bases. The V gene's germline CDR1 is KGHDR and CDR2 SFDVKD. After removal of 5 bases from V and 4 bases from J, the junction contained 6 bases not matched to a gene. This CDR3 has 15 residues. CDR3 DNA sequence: TGTGCCACCAGTGTAATAGCGGGGGATTCAGATACGCAGTATTTT. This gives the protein CATSVIAGDSDTQYF.

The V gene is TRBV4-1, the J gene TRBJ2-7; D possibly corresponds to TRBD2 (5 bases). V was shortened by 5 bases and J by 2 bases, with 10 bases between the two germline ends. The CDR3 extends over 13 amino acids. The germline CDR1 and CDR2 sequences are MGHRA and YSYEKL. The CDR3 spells CASSEGFTYEQYF. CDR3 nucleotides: TGCGCCAGCAGCGAGGGATTTACCTACGAGCAGTACTTC.

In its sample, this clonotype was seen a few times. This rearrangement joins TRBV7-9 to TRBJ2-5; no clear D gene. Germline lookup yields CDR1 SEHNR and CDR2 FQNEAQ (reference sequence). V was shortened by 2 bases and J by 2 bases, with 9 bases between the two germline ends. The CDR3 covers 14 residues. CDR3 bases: TGTGCCAGCAGCTTAATGGCTAGTCAAGAGACCCAGTACTTC. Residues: CASSLMASQETQYF.

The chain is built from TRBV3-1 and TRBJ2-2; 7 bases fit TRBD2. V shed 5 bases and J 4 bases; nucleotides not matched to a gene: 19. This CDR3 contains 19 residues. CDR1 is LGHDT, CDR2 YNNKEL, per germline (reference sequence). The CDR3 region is CASSVMRGGPSATTGELFF. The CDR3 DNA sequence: TGTGCCAGCAGCGTAATGCGGGGAGGGCCCTCAGCGACCACCGGGGAGCTGTTTTTT. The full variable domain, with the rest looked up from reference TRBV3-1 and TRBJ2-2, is DTAVSQTPKYLVTQMGNDKSIKCEQNLGHDTMYWYKQDSKKFLKIMFSYNNKELIINETVPNRFSPKSPDKAHLNLHINSLELGDSAVYFCASSVMRGGPSATTGELFFGEGSRLTVL.

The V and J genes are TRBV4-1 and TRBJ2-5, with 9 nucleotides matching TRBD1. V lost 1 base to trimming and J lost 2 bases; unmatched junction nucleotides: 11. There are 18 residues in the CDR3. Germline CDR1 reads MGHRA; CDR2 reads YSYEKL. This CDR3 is CASSQADRGSVSQETQYF. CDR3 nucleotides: TGCGCCAGCAGCCAAGCAGACAGGGGGTCCGTTTCTCAAGAGACCCAGTACTTC.

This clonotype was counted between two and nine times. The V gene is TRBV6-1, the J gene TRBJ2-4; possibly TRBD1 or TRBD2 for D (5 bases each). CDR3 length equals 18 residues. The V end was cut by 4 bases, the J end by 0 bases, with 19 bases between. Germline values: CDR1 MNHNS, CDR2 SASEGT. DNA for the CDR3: TGTGCCAGCAGTGCGGGACGGTTCTTGGCCCAAGCCAAAAACATTCAGTACTTC. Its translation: CASSAGRFLAQAKNIQYF.